Shown below are 15 T cell receptor beta chains from a single sample sequenced in a study of T cell responses to AZD1222 COVID-19 vaccine. Using immunoSEQ multiplex PCR, the repertoire was profiled, and TCRdb retains in-frame clones only, with some absent. Counted here are under 130,000 clones, over 75% occurring once; the ten biggest clones make up 20% to 25%. The specimen was peripheral blood, collected on day 0 of AZD1222 vaccination. The receptors originated from an adult in good health.

The chain joins TRBV11-2 to TRBJ1-2, with D perhaps TRBD1 (5 bases). The V gene's germline CDR1 is SGHAT and CDR2 FQNNGV. Trimming removed 1 base at V and 3 bases at J, with 12 bases between. The CDR3 covers 15 residues. The CDR3 DNA reads as TGTGCCAGCAGCTTAGCTTCTGACAGCTACTATGGCTACACCTTC. This gives the protein CASSLASDSYYGYTF.

This chain connects TRBV6-2 or TRBV6-3 to TRBJ2-2; D remains unclear. The V end was cut by 0 bases, the J end by 0 bases, with 8 bases between. The V gene's germline CDR1 is MNHEY and CDR2 SVGEGT. This CDR3 is built from 16 residues. In DNA form, the CDR3 reads TGTGCCAGCAGTTACTCGGGGTTCGCGAACACCGGGGAGCTGTTTTTT. Translated: CASSYSGFANTGELFF.

V usage is TRBV11-1 and J usage is TRBJ2-7; D is unresolved. The V and J ends lost 3 bases and 10 bases respectively, with 16 bases between them. The germline gives CDR1 SGHAT, CDR2 FQDESV (reference sequence). The CDR3 totals 13 residues. Here the CDR3 reads CASSFTGRVGQYF. Here the CDR3 DNA reads TGTGCCAGCAGCTTCACCGGACGGGTAGGACAGTACTTC.

The chain joins TRBV11-2 to TRBJ2-2; no clear D. The CDR3 runs to 15 residues. Germline CDR1 reads SGHAT; CDR2 reads FQNNGV. Deletions cut 1 base from V and 5 bases from J, with 11 bases between. The CDR3: CASSLGKQRTGELFF. For the CDR3, the DNA is TGTGCCAGCAGCTTAGGCAAACAGCGTACCGGGGAGCTGTTTTTT.

The chain links TRBV7-9 to TRBJ2-2; tentatively, D is TRBD1 (5 bases). V was cut by 7 bases and J by 4 bases, with 13 bases left in between. From germline, CDR1 is SEHNR and CDR2 FQNEAQ (reference sequence). There are 14 residues in the CDR3. CDR3 sequence (DNA): TGTGCCAGCATCGCAAGCCAGGGCACCGGGGAGCTGTTTTTT. It codes for CASIASQGTGELFF.

As for this clone: Other DNA variants within this sample encode the same CDR3. The J gene is TRBJ1-5, the V gene TRBV18; D not resolved. The CDR3 sequence is 14 residues long. With 3 bases removed from V and 4 bases from J, the gap between germline ends came to 10 bases. CDR1 and CDR2 from the germline V gene are KGHSH and LQKENI. DNA of the CDR3: TGTGCCAGCTCACCGGGGTCCTCTAATCAGCCCCAGCATTTT. Its protein product is CASSPGSSNQPQHF.

A note on this clone: The junction does not match germline at one end; this may be a read error. This chain links TRBV2 with TRBJ1-2; 7 bases line up with TRBD1. The germline CDR1 and CDR2 sequences are SNHLY and FYNNEI. This CDR3 has 11 residues. The CDR3 coding sequence is TGTGCCAGCAGGGTGGAGACAGGGACCCCCTTC. Translating gives CASRVETGTPF.

The chain uses TRBV4-3 and TRBJ2-7; D gene unclear. This CDR3 spans 15 amino acids. Trimming shortened V by 0 bases and J by 3 bases, and 12 bases separated the two germline ends. Germline CDR1 LGHNA, CDR2 YSLEER. For the CDR3, the DNA is TGCGCCAGCAGCCAAGAGGGCAGCGCTTTCTACGAGCAGTACTTC. Translated, it gives CASSQEGSAFYEQYF.

This rearrangement joins TRBV12-5 to TRBJ1-3; the match to TRBD1 covers 9 bases. CDR3 length: 18 amino acids. Trimming removed 3 bases from V and 4 bases from J; junction bases left unmatched: 13. Germline CDR1 LGHNT, CDR2 FRNRAP. The CDR3 sequence is CASGFPAEQGARGNTIYF. CDR3 bases: TGTGCTAGTGGTTTCCCCGCCGAACAGGGGGCGCGCGGAAACACCATATATTTT.

This chain uses TRBV28 with TRBJ1-1; no definite D call. V was pared by 8 bases and J by 0 bases, with 13 bases between. From germline, CDR1 is MDHEN and CDR2 SYDVKM. CDR3 length: 14 residues. The CDR3 reads CASCTDGLNTEAFF. The CDR3 nucleotides are TGTGCCAGCTGCACGGACGGATTGAACACTGAAGCTTTCTTT.

This clone appeared once. This CDR3 reads CASRDRGGGEKLFF. The CDR3 coding sequence is TGTGCCAGCAGGGACAGGGGAGGTGGTGAAAAACTGTTTTTT. The chain combines TRBV6-5 with TRBJ1-4, with 9 bases matching TRBD1. CDR1 is MNHEY and CDR2 is SVGAGI in the germline V gene. With 6 bases clipped from V and 7 bases from J, the junction kept 6 bases outside the gene matches. CDR3 length equals 14 residues.

The gene calls are TRBV18 and TRBJ2-1, with D possibly being TRBD1 (5 bases). Germline V gene lookup returns CDR1 KGHSH and CDR2 LQKENI. CDR3 length: 16 residues. Trimming pared 4 bases from V and 1 base from J, leaving 14 bases between. The CDR3 spells CASSLSETASYNEQFF. The CDR3 bases are TGTGCCAGCTCACTCAGTGAGACAGCTTCCTACAATGAGCAGTTCTTC.

J is TRBJ1-3 and V is TRBV28, with D unclear. Germline CDR1 is MDHEN and CDR2 is SYDVKM. The CDR3 spans 15 residues. Between the trimmed V and J ends, which lost 5 bases and 0 bases, there was a span of 11 bases. CDR3 amino acids: CASSPGGYSGNTIYF. CDR3 nucleotides: TGTGCCAGCAGTCCCGGAGGGTACTCTGGAAACACCATATATTTT.

V gene TRBV6-5 combines with J gene TRBJ1-2; 8 bases are a match to TRBD1. The CDR3 has 13 amino acids. Germline V gene lookup returns CDR1 MNHEY and CDR2 SVGAGI. V trimming: 4 bases; J trimming: 8 bases; junction bases outside the gene matches: 6. The CDR3 bases are TGTGCCAGCAGTTTCAGGGGGCGAAAGGGCTACACCTTC. Translation: CASSFRGRKGYTF.

The V call is TRBV7-6, the J call TRBJ2-5, with 14 nucleotides matching TRBD2. The CDR3 consists of 17 residues. The junction had 9 bases not matched to a gene; V was cut back by 4 bases and J by 5 bases. The germline V gene encodes CDR1 SGHVS and CDR2 FNYEAQ. The CDR3 here is CASSSLGTSGGLETQYF. CDR3 in DNA: TGTGCCAGCAGCTCTTTGGGGACTAGCGGGGGTTTGGAGACCCAGTACTTC.